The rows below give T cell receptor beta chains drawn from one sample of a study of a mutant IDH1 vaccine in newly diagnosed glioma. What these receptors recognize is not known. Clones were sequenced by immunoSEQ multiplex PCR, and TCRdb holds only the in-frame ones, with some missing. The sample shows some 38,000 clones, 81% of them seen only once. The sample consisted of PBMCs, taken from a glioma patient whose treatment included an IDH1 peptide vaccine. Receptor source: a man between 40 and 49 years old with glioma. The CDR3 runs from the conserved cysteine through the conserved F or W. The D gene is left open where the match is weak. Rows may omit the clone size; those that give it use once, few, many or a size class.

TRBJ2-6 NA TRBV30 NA TGTGCCTGGAGTGGGTGGGGGGCGGGGGCCAACGTCCTGACTTTC CAWSGWGAGANVLTF
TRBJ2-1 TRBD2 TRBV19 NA TGTGCCAGTAGGGTAGCGGGAGGGCCCGTTGATGAGCAGTTCTTC CASRVAGGPVDEQFF
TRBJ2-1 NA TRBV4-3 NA TGCGCCAGCAGCCAAGATGGCGGGGCCTACAATGAGCAGTTCTTC CASSQDGGAYNEQFF
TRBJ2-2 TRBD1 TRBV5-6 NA TGTGCCAGCAGCCAGACAGGGATCGGGGAGCTGTTTTTT CASSQTGIGELFF
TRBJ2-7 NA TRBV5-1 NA TGCGCCAGCAGCTCATCAGGGCTCTCGGCGGCCTACGAGCAGTACTTC CASSSSGLSAAYEQYF
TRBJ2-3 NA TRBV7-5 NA TGTGTTTTAGGCTATACGCAGTATTTT CVLGYTQYF
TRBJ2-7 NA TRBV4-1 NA TGCGCCAGCAGCCCCAGGGGGGGCTACGAGCAGTACTTC CASSPRGGYEQYF
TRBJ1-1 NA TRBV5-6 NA TGTGCCAGCAGCCACCGATCCCAATCAGCTTTCTTT CASSHRSQSAFF
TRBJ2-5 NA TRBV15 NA TGTGCCACCAGCAGAGCCTGGAGCGGAGAGCAGTACTTC CATSRAWSGEQYF
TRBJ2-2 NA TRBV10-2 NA TGCGCCAGCAGTGAGGTCCCTAGGGGCACCGGGGAGCTGTTTTTT CASSEVPRGTGELFF
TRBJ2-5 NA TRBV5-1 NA TGCGCCAGCAGCTTGGGTGGATCGCTCCAAGAGACCCAGTACTTC CASSLGGSLQETQYF
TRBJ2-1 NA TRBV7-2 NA TGTGCCAGCAGCCCCACCCAGGGGAAGCAGTTCTTC CASSPTQGKQFF
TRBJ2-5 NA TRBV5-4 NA TGTGCCAGCGGGGGCCCCGGAGAGACCCAGTACTTC CASGGPGETQYF
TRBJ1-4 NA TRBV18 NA TGTGCCAGCTCACCACAAGTTTTGGGGGCCTCGGGAACCGATGAAAAACTGTTTTTT CASSPQVLGASGTDEKLFF
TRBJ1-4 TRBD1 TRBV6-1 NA TGTGCCAGCATCAGACAGGGTTATGAAAAACTGTTTTTT CASIRQGYEKLFF
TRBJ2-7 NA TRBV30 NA TGTGCCTGGATCAGGGGCTACGAGCAGTACTTC CAWIRGYEQYF
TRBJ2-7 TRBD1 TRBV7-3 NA TGTGCCAGCAGCTTAAGGATCAGGGTGACAGGGCGATACTTC CASSLRIRVTGRYF
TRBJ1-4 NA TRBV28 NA TGTGCCAGCAGTTCGACAGGACATAATGAAAAACTGTTTTTT CASSSTGHNEKLFF
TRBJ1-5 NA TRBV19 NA TGTGCCAGTAATTTAATTGAGGGGGTGGGTCAGCCCCAGCATTTT CASNLIEGVGQPQHF
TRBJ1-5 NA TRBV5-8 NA TGTGCCAGCAGCTGGGGGGACACTGAAAATCAGCCCCAGCATTTT CASSWGDTENQPQHF
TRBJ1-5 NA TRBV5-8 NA TGTGCCAGCAGCTTCGGGCAGCTCAATCAGCCCCAGCATTTT CASSFGQLNQPQHF
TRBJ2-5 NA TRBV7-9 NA TGTGCCAGCAGCCCCGATCTAGGCCATCCCCAAGAGACCCAGTACTTC CASSPDLGHPQETQYF
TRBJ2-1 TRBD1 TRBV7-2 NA TGTGCCAGCAGCCCCCAGGGGGCCGAGCAGTTCTTC CASSPQGAEQFF
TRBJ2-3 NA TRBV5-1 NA TGCGCCAGCAGCTCCCTGAGTCCAGTGACAGATACGCAGTATTTT CASSSLSPVTDTQYF
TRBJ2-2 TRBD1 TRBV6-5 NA TGTGCCAGCAGGAGGGACAGGAACACCGGGGAGCTGTTTTTT CASRRDRNTGELFF
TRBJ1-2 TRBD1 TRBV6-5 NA TGTGCCAGCAAAACAGGGGACTATGGCTACACCTTC CASKTGDYGYTF
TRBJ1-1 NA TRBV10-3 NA TGTGCCATCAGTGAGAGGTCGAGCACTGAAGCTTTCTTT CAISERSSTEAFF
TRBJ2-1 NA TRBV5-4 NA TGTGCCAGCAGCTTGCGGACTAATTCGAATGAGCAGTTCTTC CASSLRTNSNEQFF
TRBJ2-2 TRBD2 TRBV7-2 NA TGTGCCAGCAATTCGCCACTAGCGGTGAACACCGGGGAGCTGTTTTTT CASNSPLAVNTGELFF
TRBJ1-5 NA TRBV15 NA TGTGCCACCAGCAGAGGACAGGGCAATCAGCCCCAGCATTTT CATSRGQGNQPQHF
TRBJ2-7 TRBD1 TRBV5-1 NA TGCGCCAGCAGCTACACAGGGGCGGCCTACGAGCAGTACTTC CASSYTGAAYEQYF
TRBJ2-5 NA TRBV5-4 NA TGTGCCAGCAGCTCCACCCGCGGAGAGACCCAGTACTTC CASSSTRGETQYF
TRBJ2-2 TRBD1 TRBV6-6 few TGTGCCAGCAGTTACCAGGGGGAAACCGGGGAGCTGTTTTTT CASSYQGETGELFF
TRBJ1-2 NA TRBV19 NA TGTGCCAGTAGTATGGGTCGGCAGACGGGCTCTGGCTACACCTTC CASSMGRQTGSGYTF
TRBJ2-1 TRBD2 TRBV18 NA TGTGCCAGCTCACCACGGGTTAGCGGGGGGTACAATGAGCAGTTCTTC CASSPRVSGGYNEQFF
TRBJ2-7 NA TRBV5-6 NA TGTGCCAGCAGCTTGGGGACTAAGCGGCTTTACGAGCAGTACTTC CASSLGTKRLYEQYF